The next 31 T cell receptor beta chains were all read from a single sample in a study of PD-L1 blockade in urothelial cancer. Here immunoSEQ multiplex PCR was the method, and the copy in TCRdb shows in-frame clones only, minus some. The repertoire holds about 39,000 clones, with approximately 90% as singletons. The source was PBMCs, collected around atezolizumab (anti-PD-L1) treatment. These receptors were taken from a man aged 55-75 years with urothelial cancer.

V usage is TRBV5-4 and J usage is TRBJ1-3; perhaps TRBD1 as D (6 bases). V gave up 3 bases and J gave up 0 bases, with 16 bases separating them. CDR3 length: 17 amino acids. Germline CDR1 is SGHNT and CDR2 is YYREEE (reference sequence). CDR3 DNA: TGTGCCAGCAGCTCCGGACAGCGCTTAAGCTCTGGAAACACCATATATTTT. It translates to CASSSGQRLSSGNTIYF. The variable domain in full, with the rest retrieved from reference TRBV5-4 and TRBJ1-3, is ETGVTQSPTHLIKTRGQQVTLRCSSQSGHNTVSWYQQALGQGPQFIFQYYREEENGRGNFPPRFSGLQFPNYSSELNVNALELDDSALYLCASSSGQRLSSGNTIYFGEGSWLTVV.

This rearrangement joins TRBV27 to TRBJ2-3, with 13 nucleotides matching TRBD2. Germline V gives CDR1 MNHEY, CDR2 SMNVEV (reference sequence). This CDR3 has 16 residues. Trimming removed 4 bases from V and 4 bases from J; junction bases left unmatched: 5. CDR3 in DNA: TGTGCCAGCAGTTCTACTAGCGGGAGGGCCCCAGATACGCAGTATTTT. The encoded protein is CASSSTSGRAPDTQYF.

This clone was counted a few times. V usage is TRBV6-6 and J usage is TRBJ1-1; 10 bases are a match to TRBD1. J was trimmed by 11 bases and V by 1 base; bases with no gene match: 4. There are 13 residues in the CDR3. CDR1 is MNHNY, CDR2 SVGAGI, per germline (reference sequence). CDR3 in amino acids: CASSYWDRGLAFF. CDR3 sequence (DNA): TGTGCCAGCAGTTACTGGGACAGGGGATTGGCTTTCTTT.

The rearrangement links TRBV5-5 to TRBJ2-5, with 9 bases matching TRBD2. The length of the CDR3 is 15 residues. V lost 4 bases to trimming and J lost 4 bases; unmatched junction nucleotides: 8. CDR1 SGHKS and CDR2 YYEKEE come from the germline V gene (reference sequence). The CDR3 region is CASSPIAGALETQYF. DNA of the CDR3: TGTGCCAGCAGCCCTATAGCGGGAGCATTAGAGACCCAGTACTTC.

V usage is TRBV30 and J usage is TRBJ2-3; D is uncertain. Germline V CDR1 and CDR2: GTSNPN, SVGIG (reference sequence). V shed 2 bases and J shed 1 base, with 10 bases lying between them. This CDR3 region has 14 residues. Here the CDR3 reads CAWSSGSGTDTQYF. CDR3 DNA: TGTGCCTGGAGTTCAGGCTCAGGCACAGATACGCAGTATTTT.

This sequence joins TRBV28 and TRBJ2-1; 8 bases line up with TRBD2. CDR1 MDHEN and CDR2 SYDVKM come from the germline V gene. This CDR3 is built from 12 residues. Germline trimming cut 6 bases from V and 14 bases from J; bases unmatched to any gene: 9. CDR3 protein: CASRPGGAGEFF. The CDR3 nucleotides are TGTGCCAGCAGGCCCGGGGGGGCGGGCGAGTTCTTC.

The rearrangement uses TRBV28 and TRBJ2-1; perhaps TRBD1 as D (6 bases). Between the trimmed V and J ends, which lost 2 bases and 9 bases, there was a span of 8 bases. Per the germline V gene, CDR1 is MDHEN and CDR2 is SYDVKM. This CDR3 is 12 amino acids long. The CDR3 DNA follows: TGTGCCAGCAGTTTAGGGGGCCGTGAGCAGTTCTTC. Its protein product is CASSLGGREQFF.

CDR3 bases: TGTGCCAGCAGTTTTTATTCGACTTACGAGCAGTACTTC. Its translation: CASSFYSTYEQYF. The gene calls are TRBV28 and TRBJ2-7; D gene ambiguous. This CDR3 has 13 residues. Trimming removed 3 bases from V and 4 bases from J, with 10 bases in between. Looked up from germline, CDR1 is MDHEN and CDR2 is SYDVKM.

A few counts support this clone. The chain employs TRBV20-1 and TRBJ1-2, with D uncertain. The V gene lost 3 bases and the J gene lost 3 bases, with 5 bases spanning the gap. The CDR3 sequence is 11 residues long. Germline V CDR1 and CDR2: DFQATT, SNEGSKA (reference sequence). The CDR3: CSASNDYGYTF. DNA for the CDR3: TGCAGTGCTAGTAATGACTATGGCTACACCTTC.

This clone appeared once. The rearrangement links TRBV28 to TRBJ2-7; 8 bases map to TRBD1. CDR1 MDHEN and CDR2 SYDVKM come from the germline V gene. V gave up 6 bases and J gave up 7 bases; unmatched junction bases: 14. This CDR3 region has 15 residues. The CDR3 DNA sequence: TGTGCCAGCAGCCCTGAGAGGCAGGGGGCTTGGGAGCAGTACTTC. This codes for CASSPERQGAWEQYF.

The chain uses TRBV5-6 and TRBJ1-1, with D unresolved. The CDR3 runs 14 residues. Trimming took 5 bases from V and 4 from J, leaving 15 bases between them. Germline values: CDR1 SGHDT, CDR2 YYEEEE. DNA for the CDR3: TGTGCCAGCAGGTACGAGGGCCTCGTCACTGAAGCTTTCTTT. Translating gives CASRYEGLVTEAFF.

The chain couples TRBV6-4 to TRBJ2-1; D might be TRBD1 (6 bases). Germline V lookup: CDR1 MRHNA, CDR2 SNTAGT. V was clipped by 6 bases and J by 0 bases, with 27 bases between them. This CDR3 has 20 amino acids. CDR3 nucleotide sequence: TGTGCCAGCAGGGTGGGGGCGCGTCTCGGGCCCCATAGCTCCTACAATGAGCAGTTCTTC. Protein: CASRVGARLGPHSSYNEQFF.

This clone showed up just once. V is TRBV7-3 and J is TRBJ2-3, with TRBD2 identical over 14 bases. The CDR3 totals 17 residues. The junction had 6 bases not matched to a gene; V was cut back by 0 bases and J by 7 bases. Germline V gives CDR1 SGHTA, CDR2 FQGTGA. This CDR3 is CASSLTLTSGGVNTQYF. The CDR3 nucleotides are TGTGCCAGCAGCTTAACCCTGACTAGCGGGGGGGTAAATACGCAGTATTTT.

The chain uses TRBV29-1 and TRBJ2-7, with 7 bases fitting TRBD1. The CDR3 loop spans 14 amino acids. V lost 6 bases to trimming and J lost 2 bases; unmatched junction nucleotides: 10. The germline gives CDR1 SQVTM, CDR2 ANQGSEA. The CDR3: CSVSTTGTAYEQYF. CDR3 DNA: TGCAGCGTCTCTACGACAGGGACGGCCTACGAGCAGTACTTC.

The CDR3 sequence: CASSWGGTTEQFF. In DNA, the CDR3 is TGTGCCAGCAGCTGGGGGGGGACTACTGAGCAGTTCTTC. The genes are TRBV7-3 and TRBJ2-1, with 7 bases aligning to TRBD2. The germline V gene encodes CDR1 SGHTA and CDR2 FQGTGA. The CDR3 is 13 residues long. The V gene end was trimmed by 4 bases and the J gene end by 9 bases; junction bases not matched to a gene: 6.

The rearrangement uses TRBV11-1 and TRBJ1-2; TRBD1 agrees at 7 bases. Germline CDR1 SGHAT, CDR2 FQDESV (reference sequence). The CDR3 extends over 13 amino acids. With 2 bases clipped from V and 4 bases from J, the junction kept 1 base outside the gene matches. The CDR3 coding sequence is TGTGCCAGCAGCTTAAACAGGGGCTATGGCTACACCTTC. It codes for CASSLNRGYGYTF.

Note on this clone: This sample includes further DNA sequences coding for the same CDR3. This chain connects TRBV11-2 to TRBJ1-6, with 9 bases lining up with TRBD1. The V segment lost 5 bases and the J segment 8 bases; nucleotides outside the gene matches: 1. The CDR3 has 13 residues. Germline CDR1 reads SGHAT; CDR2 reads FQNNGV. CDR3 DNA sequence: TGTGCCAGCAGCCGGGACAGGGATTCACCCCTCCACTTT. This gives the protein CASSRDRDSPLHF.

This chain joins TRBV11-2 and TRBJ1-1; D possibly corresponds to TRBD1 (6 bases). Trimming pared 6 bases from V and 1 base from J, leaving 18 bases between. CDR1 and CDR2 from the germline V gene are SGHAT and FQNNGV. This CDR3 is built from 16 residues. The CDR3 spells CASSRVRRGPNTEAFF. Written as DNA, the CDR3 is TGTGCCAGCAGTAGAGTAAGGCGGGGGCCGAACACTGAAGCTTTCTTT.

V is TRBV19 and J is TRBJ1-2; 10 nucleotides match TRBD1. This CDR3 contains 14 residues. The germline CDR1 and CDR2 sequences are LNHDA and SQIVND (reference sequence). V was pared by 6 bases and J by 4 bases, with 5 bases of the junction left unmatched. CDR3 protein: CASRGQGDGYGYTF. The DNA of the CDR3 is TGTGCCAGTAGAGGACAGGGGGATGGCTATGGCTACACCTTC.

The rearrangement joins TRBV27 to TRBJ1-2, with D perhaps TRBD1 (6 bases). V was trimmed by 1 base and J by 6 bases, leaving 9 bases between them. This CDR3 has 13 amino acids. CDR1 is MNHEY, CDR2 SMNVEV, per germline (reference sequence). The CDR3 nucleotides read TGTGCCAGCAGTTTATGGCAGGGGAATGGCTACACCTTC. Translation gives CASSLWQGNGYTF.

This chain connects TRBV28 to TRBJ1-6; 9 bases line up with TRBD1. This CDR3 is built from 17 residues. Germline CDR1 is MDHEN and CDR2 is SYDVKM. The ends lost 1 base at V and 10 bases at J; junction bases unmatched: 11. CDR3 in amino acids: CASSLYLGTGFVSPLHF. The CDR3 coding sequence is TGTGCCAGCAGTTTATATTTGGGGACAGGGTTTGTCTCACCCCTCCACTTT. Based on the CDR3 plus reference TRBV28 and TRBJ1-6, the full variable domain is DVKVTQSSRYLVKRTGEKVFLECVQDMDHENMFWYRQDPGLGLRLIYFSYDVKMKEKGDIPEGYSVSREKKERFSLILESASTNQTSMYLCASSLYLGTGFVSPLHFGNGTRLTVT.

This chain joins TRBV25-1 and TRBJ2-5; 7 positions agree with TRBD1. With 3 bases clipped from V and 4 bases from J, the junction kept 8 bases outside the gene matches. Germline V gene lookup returns CDR1 MGHDK and CDR2 SYGVNS. The CDR3 is 15 residues long. CDR3 DNA sequence: TGTGCCAGCAGTGATATGACAGGGAATTTAGAGACCCAGTACTTC. This gives the protein CASSDMTGNLETQYF.

The rearrangement uses TRBV7-8 and TRBJ1-5; perhaps TRBD1 as D (5 bases). Trimming left V 0 bases short and J 0 bases short, with 15 bases between. In germline, CDR1 is SGHVS, CDR2 FQNEAQ. This CDR3 has 18 residues. In DNA form, the CDR3 reads TGTGCCAGCAGCTTAGCGCCGGTTGGAGGGACTAGCAATCAGCCCCAGCATTTT. It is translated as CASSLAPVGGTSNQPQHF.

The chain carries TRBV5-1 and TRBJ2-3; 11 bases match TRBD2. Unmatched junction bases numbered 11, after V lost 4 bases and J lost 7 bases. CDR1 and CDR2 (germline): SGHRS, YFSETQ. The length of the CDR3 is 16 residues. CDR3 in amino acids: CASSHITSGGSYTQYF. CDR3 sequence (DNA): TGCGCCAGCAGCCATATAACTAGCGGGGGCTCTTATACGCAGTATTTT.

The chain employs TRBV9 and TRBJ1-1, with D possibly matching TRBD1 (5 bases). V lost 2 bases and J 1 base, leaving 12 bases between the germline ends. The length of the CDR3 is 15 residues. The germline gives CDR1 SGDLS, CDR2 YYNGEE. As DNA, the CDR3 is TGTGCCAGCAGCGTCCCCTCGGGGGAGAACACTGAAGCTTTCTTT. This translates into CASSVPSGENTEAFF.

The chain joins TRBV10-3 to TRBJ1-5; no definite D call. V lost 8 bases to trimming and J lost 3 bases, with 8 bases between them. The CDR3 length is 12 residues. CDR1 ENHRY and CDR2 SYGVKD come from the germline V gene. CDR3 region: CAIAEVNQPQHF. CDR3 DNA sequence: TGTGCCATCGCGGAAGTCAATCAGCCCCAGCATTTT.

The rearrangement joins TRBV7-2 to TRBJ1-3; D unresolved. There are 15 residues in the CDR3. Germline-derived CDR1 and CDR2 are SGHTA and FQGNSA. Trimming took off 5 bases at V and 1 base at J, with 12 bases between the two ends. CDR3 nucleotide sequence: TGTGCCAGCAGCCCGCGGCTTCCATCTGGAAACACCATATATTTT. Its protein product is CASSPRLPSGNTIYF.

The gene calls are TRBV15 and TRBJ2-7; possible D gene TRBD1, 7 bases. This CDR3 has 16 amino acids. The germline gives CDR1 LNHNV, CDR2 YYDKDF (reference sequence). V was clipped by 1 base and J by 1 base, with 14 bases between them. The CDR3 is CATSRGGQGGSYEQYF. The CDR3 bases are TGTGCCACCAGCAGAGGGGGGCAGGGGGGATCCTACGAGCAGTACTTC.

Comments on this clone: Additional DNA sequences in this sample encode the identical CDR3. V is TRBV2 and J is TRBJ1-5, with 10 bases matching TRBD1. Germline V gene lookup returns CDR1 SNHLY and CDR2 FYNNEI. V was pared by 6 bases and J by 2 bases, with 1 base of the junction left unmatched. The CDR3 length is 14 residues. For the CDR3, the DNA is TGTGCCAGCAGCGGGACAGGGGGCAATCAGCCCCAGCATTTT. Protein sequence: CASSGTGGNQPQHF.

The rearrangement uses TRBV5-1 and TRBJ1-4; 8 bases match TRBD1. Germline values: CDR1 SGHRS, CDR2 YFSETQ. V gave up 0 bases and J gave up 6 bases; unmatched junction bases: 7. CDR3 length: 16 residues. CDR3 coding DNA: TGCGCCAGCAGCTTGGCCGGTGGGACAGGAGATGAAAAACTGTTTTTT. It yields the protein CASSLAGGTGDEKLFF.

The rearrangement uses TRBV27 and TRBJ1-5; a possible D gene is TRBD1 (6 bases). Germline lookup yields CDR1 MNHEY and CDR2 SMNVEV (reference sequence). The CDR3 runs to 18 residues. V was cut by 10 bases and J by 0 bases, with 25 bases left in between. For the CDR3, the DNA is TGTGCCAACCCGTGGGTATGGGGCACAGGGCGTAGCAATCAGCCCCAGCATTTT. Translated, it gives CANPWVWGTGRSNQPQHF.